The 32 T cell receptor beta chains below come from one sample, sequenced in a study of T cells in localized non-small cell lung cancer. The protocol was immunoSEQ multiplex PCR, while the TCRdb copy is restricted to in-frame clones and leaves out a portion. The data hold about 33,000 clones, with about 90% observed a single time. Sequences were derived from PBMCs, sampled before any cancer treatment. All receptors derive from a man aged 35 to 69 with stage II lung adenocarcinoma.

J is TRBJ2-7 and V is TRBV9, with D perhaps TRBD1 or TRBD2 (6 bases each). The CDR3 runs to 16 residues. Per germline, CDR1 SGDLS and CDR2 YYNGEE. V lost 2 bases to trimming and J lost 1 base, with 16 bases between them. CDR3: CASSVGWGAQSYEQYF. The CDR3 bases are TGTGCCAGCAGCGTGGGGTGGGGGGCCCAATCCTACGAGCAGTACTTC.

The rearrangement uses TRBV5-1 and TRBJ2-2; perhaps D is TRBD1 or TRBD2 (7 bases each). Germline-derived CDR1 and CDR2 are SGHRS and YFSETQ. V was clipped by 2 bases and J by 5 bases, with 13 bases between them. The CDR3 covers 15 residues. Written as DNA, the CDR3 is TGCGCCAGCAGCTTAAGGGAGGGGGCAACCGGGGAGCTGTTTTTT. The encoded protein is CASSLREGATGELFF.

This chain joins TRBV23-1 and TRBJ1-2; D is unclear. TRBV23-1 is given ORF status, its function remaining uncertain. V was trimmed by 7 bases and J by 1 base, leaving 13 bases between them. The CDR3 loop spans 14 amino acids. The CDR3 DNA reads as TGCGCCAGCACTCCTAAGGACGGTAACTATGGCTACACCTTC. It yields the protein CASTPKDGNYGYTF.

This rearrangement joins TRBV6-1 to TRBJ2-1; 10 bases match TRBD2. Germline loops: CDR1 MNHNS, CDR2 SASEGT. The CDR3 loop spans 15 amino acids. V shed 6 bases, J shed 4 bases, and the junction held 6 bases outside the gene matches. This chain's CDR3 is CASRVAGGVYNEQFF. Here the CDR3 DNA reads TGTGCCAGCAGGGTAGCGGGAGGAGTGTACAATGAGCAGTTCTTC.

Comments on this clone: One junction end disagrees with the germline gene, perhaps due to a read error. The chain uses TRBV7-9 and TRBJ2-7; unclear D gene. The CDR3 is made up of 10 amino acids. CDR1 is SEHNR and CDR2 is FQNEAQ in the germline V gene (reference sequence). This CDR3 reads CASSGPVLRF. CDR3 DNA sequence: TGTGCCAGCAGTGGCCCCGTATTACGCTTC.

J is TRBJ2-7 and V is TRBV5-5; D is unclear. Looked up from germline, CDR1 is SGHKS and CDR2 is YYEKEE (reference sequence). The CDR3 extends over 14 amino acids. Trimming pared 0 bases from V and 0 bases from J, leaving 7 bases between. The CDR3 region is CASSLDSSSYEQYF. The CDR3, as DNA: TGTGCCAGCAGCTTGGACAGTTCCTCCTACGAGCAGTACTTC.

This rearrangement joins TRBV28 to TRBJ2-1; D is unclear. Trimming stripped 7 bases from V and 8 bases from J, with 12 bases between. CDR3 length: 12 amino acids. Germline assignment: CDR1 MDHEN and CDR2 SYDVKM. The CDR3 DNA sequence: TGTGCCAGCAAACCCCTGGTTGATGAGCAGTTCTTC. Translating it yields CASKPLVDEQFF. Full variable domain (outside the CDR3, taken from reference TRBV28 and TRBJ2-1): DVKVTQSSRYLVKRTGEKVFLECVQDMDHENMFWYRQDPGLGLRLIYFSYDVKMKEKGDIPEGYSVSREKKERFSLILESASTNQTSMYLCASKPLVDEQFFGPGTRLTVL.

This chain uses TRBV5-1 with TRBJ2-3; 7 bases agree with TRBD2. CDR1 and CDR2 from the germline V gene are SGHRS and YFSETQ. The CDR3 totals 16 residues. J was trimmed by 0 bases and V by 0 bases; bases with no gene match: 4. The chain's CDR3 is CASSLGGGSSTDTQYF. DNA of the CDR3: TGCGCCAGCAGCTTGGGAGGCGGGAGCAGCACAGATACGCAGTATTTT.

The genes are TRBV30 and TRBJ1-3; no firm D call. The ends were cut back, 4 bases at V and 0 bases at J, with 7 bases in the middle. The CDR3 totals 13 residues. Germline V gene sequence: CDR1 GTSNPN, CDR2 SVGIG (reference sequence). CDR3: CAWTSSSGNTIYF. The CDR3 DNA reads TGTGCCTGGACGTCTAGCTCTGGAAACACCATATATTTT. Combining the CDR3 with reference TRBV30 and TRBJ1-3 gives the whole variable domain SQTIHQWPATLVQPVGSPLSLECTVEGTSNPNLYWYRQAAGRGLQLLFYSVGIGQISSEVPQNLSASRPQDRQFILSSKKLLLSDSGFYLCAWTSSSGNTIYFGEGSWLTVV.

The CDR3 DNA reads TGTGCCAGCAGCTTAGGTGCTGGACGGCAAGAGACCCAGTACTTC. It codes for CASSLGAGRQETQYF. The rearrangement links TRBV11-2 to TRBJ2-5; D is uncertain. CDR3 length: 15 residues. Trimming cost V 1 base and J 2 bases, with 11 bases left between them. Germline CDR1 is SGHAT and CDR2 is FQNNGV.

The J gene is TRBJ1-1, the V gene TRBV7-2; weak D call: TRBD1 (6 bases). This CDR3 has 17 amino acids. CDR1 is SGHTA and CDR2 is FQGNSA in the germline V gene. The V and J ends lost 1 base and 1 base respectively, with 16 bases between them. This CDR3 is CASSLVPVSRGNTEAFF. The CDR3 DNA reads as TGTGCCAGCAGCTTAGTACCGGTCTCCAGGGGGAACACTGAAGCTTTCTTT.

Here the CDR3 reads CASSEEGRQPQHF. CDR3 bases: TGTGCCAGCAGTGAAGAGGGAAGGCAGCCCCAGCATTTT. The rearrangement joins TRBV2 to TRBJ1-5; D unresolved. CDR3 size: 13 residues. CDR1 SNHLY and CDR2 FYNNEI come from the germline V gene. Trimming removed 1 base from V and 7 bases from J, with 8 bases in between. Full variable domain (rest looked up from reference TRBV2 and TRBJ1-5): EPEVTQTPSHQVTQMGQEVILRCVPISNHLYFYWYRQILGQKVEFLVSFYNNEISEKSEIFDDQFSVERPDGSNFTLKIRSTKLEDSAMYFCASSEEGRQPQHFGDGTRLSIL.

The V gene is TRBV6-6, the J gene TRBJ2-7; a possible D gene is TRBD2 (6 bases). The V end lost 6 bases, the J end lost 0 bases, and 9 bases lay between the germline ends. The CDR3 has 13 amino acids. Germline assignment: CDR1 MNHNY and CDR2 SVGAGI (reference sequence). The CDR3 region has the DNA TGTGCCAGCAGGCGGGATCCCTCCTACGAGCAGTACTTC. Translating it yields CASRRDPSYEQYF.

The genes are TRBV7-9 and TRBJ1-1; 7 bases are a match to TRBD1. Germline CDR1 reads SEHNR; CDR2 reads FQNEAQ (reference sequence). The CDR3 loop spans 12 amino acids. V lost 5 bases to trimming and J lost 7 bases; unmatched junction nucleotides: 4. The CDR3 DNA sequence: TGTGCCAGCAGCCTCGGGACAGTTGAAGCTTTCTTT. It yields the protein CASSLGTVEAFF.

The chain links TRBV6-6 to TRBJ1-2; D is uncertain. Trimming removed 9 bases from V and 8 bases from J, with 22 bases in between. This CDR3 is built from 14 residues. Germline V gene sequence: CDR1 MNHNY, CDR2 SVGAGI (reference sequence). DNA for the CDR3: TGTGCCAGTGTCCTAGGGCGCGCGGCGCGAGGCTACACCTTC. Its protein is CASVLGRAARGYTF.

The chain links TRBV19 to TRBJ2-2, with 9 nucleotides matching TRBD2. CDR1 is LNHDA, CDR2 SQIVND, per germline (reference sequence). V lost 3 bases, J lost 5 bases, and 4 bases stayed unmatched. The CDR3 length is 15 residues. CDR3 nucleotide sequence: TGTGCCAGTAGTATCGGACTAGCGATTACCGGGGAGCTGTTTTTT. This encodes CASSIGLAITGELFF.

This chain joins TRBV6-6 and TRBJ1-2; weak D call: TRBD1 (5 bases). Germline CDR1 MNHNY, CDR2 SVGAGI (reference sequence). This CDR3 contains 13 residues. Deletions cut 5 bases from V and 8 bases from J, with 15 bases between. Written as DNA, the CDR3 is TGTGCCAGCAGTACCCCGGGGCTTCTGGGCTACACCTTC. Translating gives CASSTPGLLGYTF.

CDR3 residues: CASSPSVNTEAFF. The CDR3 DNA follows: TGTGCCAGCAGCCCCTCCGTGAACACTGAAGCTTTCTTT. V and J are TRBV9 and TRBJ1-1, with no clear D. CDR1 is SGDLS, CDR2 YYNGEE, per germline. The V end lost 4 bases, the J end lost 0 bases, and 7 bases lay between the germline ends. This CDR3 is 13 amino acids long.

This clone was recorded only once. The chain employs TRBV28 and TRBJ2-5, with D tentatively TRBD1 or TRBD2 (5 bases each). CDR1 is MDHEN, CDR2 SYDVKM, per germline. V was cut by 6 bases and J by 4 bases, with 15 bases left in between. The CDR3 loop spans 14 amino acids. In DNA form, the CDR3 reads TGTGCCAGCAGAAAAGGGACGTGGGGAGAGACCCAGTACTTC. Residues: CASRKGTWGETQYF.

In DNA, the CDR3 is TGCGCCAGCAGCTTGAGGTCGGGAGCCTCAACAGATACGCAGTATTTT. This encodes CASSLRSGASTDTQYF. The genes are TRBV5-1 and TRBJ2-3; D is possibly TRBD2 (6 bases). The CDR3 runs 16 residues. V lost 1 base to trimming and J lost 3 bases, with 15 bases between them. Germline V gene sequence: CDR1 SGHRS, CDR2 YFSETQ.

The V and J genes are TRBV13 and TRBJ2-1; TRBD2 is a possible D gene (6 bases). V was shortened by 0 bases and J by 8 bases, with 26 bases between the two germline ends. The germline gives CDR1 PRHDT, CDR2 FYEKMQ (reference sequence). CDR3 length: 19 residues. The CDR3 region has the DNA TGTGCCAGCAGCTTAGGCCTTATAGAGGCCCTACTAGCCAGCGATGAGCAGTTCTTC. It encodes CASSLGLIEALLASDEQFF.

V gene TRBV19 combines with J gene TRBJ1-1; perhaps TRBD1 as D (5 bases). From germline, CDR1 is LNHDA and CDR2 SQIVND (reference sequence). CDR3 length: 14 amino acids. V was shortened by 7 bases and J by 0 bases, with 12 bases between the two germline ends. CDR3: CASNRGSMNTEAFF. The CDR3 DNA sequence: TGTGCCAGTAATCGGGGCAGCATGAACACTGAAGCTTTCTTT.

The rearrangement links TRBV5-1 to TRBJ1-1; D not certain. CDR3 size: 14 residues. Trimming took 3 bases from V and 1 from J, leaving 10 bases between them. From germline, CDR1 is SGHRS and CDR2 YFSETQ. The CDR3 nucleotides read TGCGCCAGCAGCTCAGGTCCCGGGAACACTGAAGCTTTCTTT. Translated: CASSSGPGNTEAFF.

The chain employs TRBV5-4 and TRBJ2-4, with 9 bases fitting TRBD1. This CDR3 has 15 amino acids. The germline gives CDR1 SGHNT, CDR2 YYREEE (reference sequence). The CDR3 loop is CAFSPGQGKQNIQYF. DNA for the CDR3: TGTGCTTTTAGCCCCGGACAGGGGAAGCAAAACATTCAGTACTTC.

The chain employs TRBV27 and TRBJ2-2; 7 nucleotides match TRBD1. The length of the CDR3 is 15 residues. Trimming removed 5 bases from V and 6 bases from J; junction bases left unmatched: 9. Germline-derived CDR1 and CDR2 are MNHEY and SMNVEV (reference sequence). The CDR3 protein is CASSHEGAGAGELFF. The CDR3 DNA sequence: TGTGCCAGCAGTCACGAGGGGGCCGGTGCCGGGGAGCTGTTTTTT.

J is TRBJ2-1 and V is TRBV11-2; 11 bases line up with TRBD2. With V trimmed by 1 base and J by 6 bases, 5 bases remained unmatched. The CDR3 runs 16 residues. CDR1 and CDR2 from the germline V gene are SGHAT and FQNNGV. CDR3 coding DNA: TGTGCCAGCAGCTTAGCTGGACTAGCGGGCCCCAATGAGCAGTTCTTC. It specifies CASSLAGLAGPNEQFF.

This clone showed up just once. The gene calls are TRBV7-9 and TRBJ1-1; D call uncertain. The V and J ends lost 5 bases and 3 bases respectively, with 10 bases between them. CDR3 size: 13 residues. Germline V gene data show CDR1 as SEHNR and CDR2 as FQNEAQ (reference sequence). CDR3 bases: TGTGCCAGCAGCCTTCAGATGGACACTGAAGCTTTCTTT. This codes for CASSLQMDTEAFF.

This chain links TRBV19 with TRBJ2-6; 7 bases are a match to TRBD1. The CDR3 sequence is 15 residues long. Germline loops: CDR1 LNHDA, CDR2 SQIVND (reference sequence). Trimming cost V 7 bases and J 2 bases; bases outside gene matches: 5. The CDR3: CASTFTGAGANVLTF. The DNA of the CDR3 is TGTGCCAGTACTTTCACAGGGGCTGGGGCCAACGTCCTGACTTTC.

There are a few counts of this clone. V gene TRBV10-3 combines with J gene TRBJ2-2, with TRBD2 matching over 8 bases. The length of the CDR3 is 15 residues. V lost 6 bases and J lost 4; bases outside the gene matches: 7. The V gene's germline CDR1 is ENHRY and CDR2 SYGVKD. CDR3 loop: CAISLGRGSTGELFF. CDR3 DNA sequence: TGTGCCATCAGCCTCGGGAGGGGGAGCACCGGGGAGCTGTTTTTT.

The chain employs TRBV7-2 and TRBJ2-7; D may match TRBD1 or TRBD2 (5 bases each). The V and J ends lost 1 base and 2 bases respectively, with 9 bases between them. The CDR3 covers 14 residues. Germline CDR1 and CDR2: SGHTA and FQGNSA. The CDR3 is CASSLGGTAYEQYF. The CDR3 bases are TGTGCCAGCAGCTTAGGAGGGACGGCCTACGAGCAGTACTTC.

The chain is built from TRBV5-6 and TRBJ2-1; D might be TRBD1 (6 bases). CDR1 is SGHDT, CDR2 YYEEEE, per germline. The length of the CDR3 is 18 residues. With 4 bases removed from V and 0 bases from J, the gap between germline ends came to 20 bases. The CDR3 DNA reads TGTGCCAGCAGCGGGGGCGGAGTGACACAAAGCTCCTACAATGAGCAGTTCTTC. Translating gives CASSGGGVTQSSYNEQFF.

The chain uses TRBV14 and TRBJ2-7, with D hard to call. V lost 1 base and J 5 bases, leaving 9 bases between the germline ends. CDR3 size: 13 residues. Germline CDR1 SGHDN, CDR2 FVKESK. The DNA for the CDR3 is TGTGCCAGCAGCCAAGTAGGCATCCACGAGCAGTACTTC. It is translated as CASSQVGIHEQYF.